This TCR beta chain appears in the sequencing data of a study of T-cell memory formation after mild COVID-19 (dated by TCRdb to about 2021). As for the study more broadly: TCR sequence clusters from the two donors were found to be largely donor specific. The cohort was made up of two young adult volunteers, one female and one male, who were previously healthy. T-cell clones expanding and contracting after mild COVID-19 in a couple of donors were tracked by longitudinal TCRalpha and TCRbeta repertoire sequencing.

Paper-wide results and their limitations: Contracting CD4+ clones were found mainly in CM and EM memory subsets, while CD8+ clones were enriched in EMRA. Only two mild cases were covered in the study, and larger cohorts including severe cases with pre-infection samples were considered necessary. SARS-CoV-2 specificity was not confirmed for the second-wave clones peaking on day 37. The detection of some responding clones in pre-infection memory suggests that pre-existing cross-reactive memory T cells joined the SARS-CoV-2 response. Clones contracting from day 15 to 85 had balanced CD4/CD8 phenotypes, while a second wave expanding from day 15 to 37 was biased towards CD4+.

Looking up the germline V gene yields CDR1 MNHEY and CDR2 SVGEGT. Deletion took 5 bases off V and 2 bases off J, with a span of 15 bases between the germline ends. The CDR3 covers 15 residues, taking in both the cysteine and the phenylalanine. The DNA shown is the 45-base CDR3, in frame from base 1. Instrument used: Illumina NovaSeq 6000. cDNA libraries for TCRalpha and TCRbeta were prepared by 5'RACE using constant-segment primers, with sample barcodes and unique molecular identifiers added. RNA was extracted from every sample with Trizol reagent. Amplification of the libraries took two PCR steps, and the second step added a second sample barcode plus Illumina TruSeq adapters. Libraries were sequenced on an Illumina NovaSeq with 2 x 150 bp paired-end reads. On the study's bioinformatics: With migec v1.2.7, reads were demultiplexed and then collapsed into UMI-guided consensus sequences. With mixcr v2.1.11, UMI consensuses were aligned to TRA and TRB V and J templates and assembled into clonotypes. A clonotype was counted as expanded or contracted only if both edgeR and NoisET called the change significant, with noise models trained on biological replicates. For edgeR calls, the cutoffs were a false discovery rate-adjusted p below 0.01 and a log2 fold-change threshold of 1. As an exploratory analysis of dynamics, max-normalized trajectories of the 1000 most abundant clonotypes were examined by PCA with hierarchical clustering. The CD4 or CD8 phenotype of responding clones was assigned using the separately sequenced CD4+ and CD8+ repertoires. TCRdb passed the public sequencing reads through fastp at Q25 and MiXCR, retaining productive beta sequences. Every entry covers one CDR3 protein and lists the most common genes and DNA from its rows. Clone size and V and J calls follow TCRdb, not the original study. Here the sample has hundreds of thousands of distinct CDR3 sequences; around a sixth occur a single time. Roughly 20% of the sample belongs to the ten largest clones.

Ficoll-Paque density gradient centrifugation was used to isolate PBMCs. In this sample, this clonotype turned up a few times. Its target antigen remains unknown. Per-base quality was not reported, and no clone a single base away is much larger than it. Input material: PBMCs or a T cell subset sorted from them (not recorded which). The chain joins TRBV6-2 or TRBV6-3 to TRBJ1-1, with TRBD1 perhaps the D gene, on 5 matching bases. This sequence originates from a man aged 18 to 30 who had mild COVID-19 (a few samples of this study predate the infection). The sample titles of this study are shuffled in the database, so cell type and time point are left out; the donor was told from shared clones. The DNA sequence reads TGTGCCAGCAGTCTCGGGGGGATTAAAAACACTGAAGCTTTCTTT. Translated, it gives CASSLGGIKNTEAFF.